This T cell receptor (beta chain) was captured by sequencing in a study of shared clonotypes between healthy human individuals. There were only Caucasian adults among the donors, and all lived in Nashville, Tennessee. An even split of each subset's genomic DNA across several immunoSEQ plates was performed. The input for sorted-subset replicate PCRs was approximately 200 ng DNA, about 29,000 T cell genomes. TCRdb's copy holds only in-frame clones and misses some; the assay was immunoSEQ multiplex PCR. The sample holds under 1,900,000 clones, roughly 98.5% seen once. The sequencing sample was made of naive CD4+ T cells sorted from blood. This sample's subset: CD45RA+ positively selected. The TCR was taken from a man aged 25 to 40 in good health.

CDR3 residues: CASSPRPGQGFEKLFF. In DNA form, the CDR3 reads TGTGCCAGCAGCCCCCGGCCGGGACAGGGGTTTGAAAAACTGTTTTTT. This chain joins TRBV28 and TRBJ1-4, with 10 nucleotides matching TRBD1. CDR3 length equals 16 residues. V shed 6 bases and J 7 bases; nucleotides not matched to a gene: 11. The V gene's germline CDR1 is MDHEN and CDR2 SYDVKM.